A selection of T cell receptor beta chains follows, all from one sample in a study of cytomegalovirus exposure and HLA in healthy donors. Generated by immunoSEQ multiplex PCR, the TCRdb table keeps only in-frame clones and is missing some. The sample yields about 160,000 clones, around four fifths seen once. Sequenced: PBMCs. The receptors shown here come from a man aged 45-65 years in good health and CMV-seropositive. The CDR3 runs from the conserved cysteine through the conserved F or W. The D gene is left open where the match is weak. For some rows the clone size is stated as once, few or many, or as a class when expanded; others skip it.

>.|TRBV13|.|TRBJ1-2
TGTGCCAGCAGCTTCTCTGATGTCCCGGGTGGCTACACCTTC
CASSFSDVPGGYTF
>few|TRBV7-2|TRBD1|TRBJ1-2
TGTGCCAGCAGCCATAGACAGGGTCTAGGCAATGGCTACACCTTC
CASSHRQGLGNGYTF
>.|TRBV7-3|TRBD1|TRBJ1-2
TGTGCCAGCAGCTTAGGGAGGGACAGGGCTAACTATGGCTACACCTTC
CASSLGRDRANYGYTF
>.|TRBV5-6|.|TRBJ1-2
TGTGCCAGCAGCGCCGACATGGGTTACTATGGCTACACCTTC
CASSADMGYYGYTF
>.|TRBV29-1|.|TRBJ2-5
TGCAGCGTCTCAGGAGGGGAAGAGACCCAGTACTTC
CSVSGGEETQYF
>.|TRBV6-1|TRBD2|TRBJ2-7
TGTGCCAGCAGGGGGACTAGCGGGACCCTCTACGAGCAGTACTTC
CASRGTSGTLYEQYF
>.|TRBV7-3|TRBD2|TRBJ2-5
TGTGCCAGCAGCTTAACTAGCGGGAGCGGCGAGACCCAGTACTTC
CASSLTSGSGETQYF
>.|TRBV28|TRBD1|TRBJ1-2
TGTGCCAGCAGCAAACCGGGGCAGGGGGCGAGGGGCTACACCTTC
CASSKPGQGARGYTF
>once|TRBV7-6|.|TRBJ2-1
TGTGCCAGCAGCCCCTACACCGGGAGCCGCCTATACAATGAGCAGTTCTTC
CASSPYTGSRLYNEQFF
>.|TRBV7-2|TRBD2|TRBJ2-3
TGTGCCAGCAGCCTCCGGGACGGGGGGGCCTCAGATACGCAGTATTTT
CASSLRDGGASDTQYF
>.|TRBV30|TRBD1|TRBJ1-1
TGTGCCTTAAGGGGGCAAAAGGACACTGAAGCTTTCTTT
CALRGQKDTEAFF
>.|TRBV2|TRBD1|TRBJ1-1
TGTGCCAGCAGTGAATTTTTGAGGGGGCGATCAGGCACTGAAGCTTTCTTT
CASSEFLRGRSGTEAFF
>.|TRBV4-2|.|TRBJ1-1
TGTGCCAGCAGCCAAGATTTAACAGGGATGACGACTGAAGCTTTCTTT
CASSQDLTGMTTEAFF
>.|TRBV11-2|TRBD2|TRBJ2-3
TGTGCCGGCAGCTTGATAGCGGGGACTACAGATACGCAGTATTTT
CAGSLIAGTTDTQYF
>.|TRBV5-1|TRBD2|TRBJ2-7
TGCGCCAGCACCCTCGATTGGAGCGGGAGGGCCCAATTTGGGGAGCAGTACTTC
CASTLDWSGRAQFGEQYF
>.|TRBV27|.|TRBJ2-2
TGTGCCAGCAGTTTATTGGGAGGCCCGAACACCGGGGAGCTGTTTTTT
CASSLLGGPNTGELFF
>few|TRBV7-2|TRBD2|TRBJ2-7
TGTGCCAGCAGCTCGGGACTAGCTAACGCCGAGCAGTACTTC
CASSSGLANAEQYF
>.|TRBV7-3|TRBD1|TRBJ2-3
TGTGCCAGCAGCCCAAGACAGGGGGCAGATACGCAGTATTTT
CASSPRQGADTQYF
>.|TRBV15|TRBD2|TRBJ2-3
TGTGCCACCTGCCCTAGCGGGGGGTGGACAGATACGCAGTATTTT
CATCPSGGWTDTQYF
>.|TRBV5-1|TRBD1|TRBJ2-1
TGCGCCAGCAGCTTGGGGCGTGCGGGACAGGGCAATGAGCAGTTCTTC
CASSLGRAGQGNEQFF
>.|TRBV15|TRBD2|TRBJ2-5
TGTGCCACCAGCAGAACTCCCGGGACTAGCTGGGAGACCCAGTACTTC
CATSRTPGTSWETQYF
>.|TRBV15|.|TRBJ1-5
TGTGCCACCAGCAGATTCAGTCATCAGCCCCAGCATTTT
CATSRFSHQPQHF